The 5 T cell receptor beta chains in this list originate from one sample, sequenced in a study of T-cell reconstitution after alpha-beta-depleted transplantation in children. A TCRbeta library incorporating unique molecular identifiers was prepared. TCRdb re-called the PCR reads through MiXCR, storing one row per CDR3 protein. Of hundreds of thousands of distinct CDR3 sequences detected, approximately 29% appear once; the ten largest clones hold more than 2%. The input for sequencing was PBMCs from the stem cell graft donor, taken from the stem cell graft. The receptors were gathered from a human donor who donated a stem cell graft to a child with aplastic anemia.

This clonotype was observed a handful of times. The chain recombines TRBV20-1 with TRBJ2-7; weak D call: TRBD2 (6 bases). The CDR3 sequence is 13 residues long. CDR1 and CDR2 (germline): DFQATT, SNEGSKA (reference sequence). Trimming pared 6 bases from V and 1 base from J, leaving 13 bases between. The DNA of the CDR3 is TGCAGTGCGTACGGGAGTCGGTCCTACGAGCAGTACTTC. Protein sequence: CSAYGSRSYEQYF.

This chain connects TRBV6-6 to TRBJ1-1; D not resolved. This CDR3 is 12 amino acids long. The V end lost 2 bases, the J end lost 3 bases, and 4 bases lay between the germline ends. CDR1 and CDR2 (germline): MNHNY, SVGAGI (reference sequence). CDR3 region: CASSYVDTEAFF. CDR3 coding DNA: TGTGCCAGCAGTTACGTGGACACTGAAGCTTTCTTT.

In its sample, this clonotype was seen once. The chain uses TRBV9 and TRBJ2-3; 10 bases line up with TRBD2. The CDR3 length is 14 residues. V lost 3 bases, J lost 4 bases, and 2 bases stayed unmatched. CDR1 and CDR2 from the germline V gene are SGDLS and YYNGEE. The CDR3 protein is CASSEAGGADTQYF. DNA for the CDR3: TGTGCCAGCAGCGAAGCGGGAGGGGCAGATACGCAGTATTTT.

The chain links TRBV29-1 to TRBJ2-2; TRBD1 matches at 8 bases. The J segment lost 4 bases and the V segment lost 7 bases, leaving 8 bases of the junction unmatched. The CDR3 runs 14 residues. Germline V CDR1 and CDR2: SQVTM, ANQGSEA. This CDR3 reads CSAEDRGSTGELFF. The CDR3 DNA sequence: TGCAGCGCCGAAGACAGGGGAAGCACCGGGGAGCTGTTTTTT.

This chain joins TRBV2 and TRBJ1-5; D call uncertain. V was pared by 6 bases and J by 7 bases, with 13 bases between. This CDR3 is 13 amino acids long. Germline loops: CDR1 SNHLY, CDR2 FYNNEI. The CDR3 DNA sequence: TGTGCCAGCAGCGGTTTTCTCGGGCAGCCCCAGCATTTT. Translation gives CASSGFLGQPQHF.